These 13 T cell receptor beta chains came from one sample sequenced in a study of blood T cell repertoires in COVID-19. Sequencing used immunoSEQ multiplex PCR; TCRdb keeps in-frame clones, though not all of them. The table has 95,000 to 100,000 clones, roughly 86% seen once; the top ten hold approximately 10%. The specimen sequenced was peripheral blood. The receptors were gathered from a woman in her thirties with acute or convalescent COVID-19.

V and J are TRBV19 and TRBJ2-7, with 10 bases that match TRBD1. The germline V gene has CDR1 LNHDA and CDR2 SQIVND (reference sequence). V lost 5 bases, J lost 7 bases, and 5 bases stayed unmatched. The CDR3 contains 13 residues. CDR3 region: CASSLGQGGEQYF. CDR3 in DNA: TGTGCCAGTAGTCTCGGACAGGGGGGGGAGCAGTACTTC.

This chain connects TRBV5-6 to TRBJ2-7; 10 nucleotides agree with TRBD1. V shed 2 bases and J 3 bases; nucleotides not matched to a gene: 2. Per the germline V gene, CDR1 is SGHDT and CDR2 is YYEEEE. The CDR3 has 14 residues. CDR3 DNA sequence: TGTGCCAGCAGCTTTGGGACAGGGGTCTACGAGCAGTACTTC. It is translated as CASSFGTGVYEQYF. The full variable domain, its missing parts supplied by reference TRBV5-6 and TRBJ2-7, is DAGVTQSPTHLIKTRGQQVTLRCSPKSGHDTVSWYQQALGQGPQFIFQYYEEEERQRGNFPDRFSGHQFPNYSSELNVNALLLGDSALYLCASSFGTGVYEQYFGPGTRLTVT.

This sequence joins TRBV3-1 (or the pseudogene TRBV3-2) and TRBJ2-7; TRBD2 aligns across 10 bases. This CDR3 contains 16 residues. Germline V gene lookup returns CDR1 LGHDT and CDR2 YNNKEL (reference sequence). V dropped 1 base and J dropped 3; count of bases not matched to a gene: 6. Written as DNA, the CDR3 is TGTGCCAGCAGCCAAGCCCTAGCGGGGGCCGTCTACGAGCAGTACTTC. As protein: CASSQALAGAVYEQYF.

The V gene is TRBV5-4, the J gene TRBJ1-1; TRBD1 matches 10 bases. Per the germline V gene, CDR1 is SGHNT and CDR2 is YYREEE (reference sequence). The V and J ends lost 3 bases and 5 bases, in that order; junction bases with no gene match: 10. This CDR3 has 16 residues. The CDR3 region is CASSSPTGGLGTEAFF. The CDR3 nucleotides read TGTGCCAGCAGCTCCCCGACAGGGGGCTTGGGAACTGAAGCTTTCTTT.

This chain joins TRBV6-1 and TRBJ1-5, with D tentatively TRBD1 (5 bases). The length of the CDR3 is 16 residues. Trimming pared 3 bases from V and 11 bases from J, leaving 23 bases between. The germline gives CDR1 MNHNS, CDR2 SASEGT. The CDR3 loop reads CASSETRVLGVAAQHF. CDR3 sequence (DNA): TGTGCCAGCAGTGAGACCAGGGTATTGGGCGTTGCAGCCCAGCATTTT.

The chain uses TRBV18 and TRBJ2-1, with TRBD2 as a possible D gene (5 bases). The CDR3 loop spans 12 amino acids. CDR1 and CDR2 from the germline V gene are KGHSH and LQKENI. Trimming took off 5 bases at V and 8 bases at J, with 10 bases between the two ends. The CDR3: CASSSYGDEQFF. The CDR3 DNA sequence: TGTGCCAGCTCATCGTACGGGGATGAGCAGTTCTTC.

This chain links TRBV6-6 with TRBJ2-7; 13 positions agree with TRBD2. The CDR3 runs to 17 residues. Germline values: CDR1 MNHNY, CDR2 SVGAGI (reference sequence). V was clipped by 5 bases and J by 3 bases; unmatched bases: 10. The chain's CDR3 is CASSLSVTSGGDYEQYF. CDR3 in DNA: TGTGCCAGCAGTCTCTCTGTCACTAGCGGGGGGGACTACGAGCAGTACTTC.

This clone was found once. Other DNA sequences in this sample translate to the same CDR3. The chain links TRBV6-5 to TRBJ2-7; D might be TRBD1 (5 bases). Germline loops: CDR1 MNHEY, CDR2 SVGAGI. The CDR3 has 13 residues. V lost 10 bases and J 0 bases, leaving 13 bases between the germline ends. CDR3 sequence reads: CATSRVSSYEQYF. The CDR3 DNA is TGTGCCACCAGCAGGGTAAGCTCCTACGAGCAGTACTTC.

As DNA, the CDR3 is TGTGCCAGCTCCAAGGGGAATCCTGGAAACACCATATATTTT. Amino acids: CASSKGNPGNTIYF. The J gene is TRBJ1-3, the V gene TRBV7-2; perhaps TRBD1 as D (5 bases). Germline lookup yields CDR1 SGHTA and CDR2 FQGNSA. V lost 8 bases and J lost 2, with 13 bases in between. CDR3 size: 14 residues.

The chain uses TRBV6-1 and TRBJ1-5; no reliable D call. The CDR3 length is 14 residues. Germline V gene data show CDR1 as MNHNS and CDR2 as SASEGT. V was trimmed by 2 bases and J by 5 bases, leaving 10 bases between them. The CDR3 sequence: CASSELTADQPQHF. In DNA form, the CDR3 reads TGTGCCAGCAGTGAACTTACAGCCGATCAGCCCCAGCATTTT.

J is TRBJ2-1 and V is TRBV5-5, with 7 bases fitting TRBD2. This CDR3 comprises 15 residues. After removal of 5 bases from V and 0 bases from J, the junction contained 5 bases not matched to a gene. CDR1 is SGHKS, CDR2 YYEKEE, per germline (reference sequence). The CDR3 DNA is TGTGCCAGCAGGATCGGGGGGAGCTCCTACAATGAGCAGTTCTTC. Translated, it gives CASRIGGSSYNEQFF.

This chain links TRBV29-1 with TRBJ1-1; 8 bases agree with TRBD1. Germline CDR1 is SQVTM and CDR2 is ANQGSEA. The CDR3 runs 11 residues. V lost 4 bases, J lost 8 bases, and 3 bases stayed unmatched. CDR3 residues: CSVGRTGEAFF. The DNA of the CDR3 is TGCAGCGTTGGCCGGACAGGGGAAGCTTTCTTT.

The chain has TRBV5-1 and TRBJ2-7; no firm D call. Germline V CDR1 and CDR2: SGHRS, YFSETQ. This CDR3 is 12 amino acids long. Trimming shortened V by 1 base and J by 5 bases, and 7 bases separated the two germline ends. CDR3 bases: TGCGCCAGCAGCTTGACAGTGAACGAGCAGTACTTC. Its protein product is CASSLTVNEQYF.